The sequence of this T cell receptor (beta chain) was determined in a study of CD8 T cells in cerebrospinal fluid in Alzheimer's disease (dated by TCRdb to about 2020). About the investigation overall: CSF T cell clonal expansion was assessed with two single-cell approaches: plate-based nested PCR sequencing and droplet-based sequencing. CSF gene-expression analysis, which included Parkinson's disease patients, covered 20 to 30 samples in total. This study tested whether clonally expanded T cells could be found in cerebrospinal fluid from healthy elderly individuals and from patients with neurodegenerative disease. The droplet-based CSF comparison of patients and controls included about 9 healthy controls (about 11,000 cells) and about 9 patients with MCI or Alzheimer's disease (around 9,900 cells).

Findings and caveats that apply to the study as a whole: In pooled data, a highly expanded clone (at least 3% of TCRs) occurred in 1 of 10 healthy subjects versus 4 of 6 Alzheimer's patients. A higher percentage of TCRs was made up by the largest CSF clone in patients with MCI or Alzheimer's disease than in controls. The EBV-specific clones were neither the most highly expanded clones nor enriched among patients. It was cautioned by the authors that a causal link between EBV and Alzheimer's disease is not established by the detection of EBV-specific TCRs in CSF. The overall clonality comparison included only samples with detectable clones (around eleven healthy, 5 MCI, 5 AD, 6 PD).

The CDR3 goes from the cysteine to the phenylalanine over 15 residues. The protein alone is recorded here. The germline V gene specifies SNHLY as CDR1 and FYNNEI as CDR2. None of the participants had acute infectious disease, and every participant was in good physical condition. For droplet-based sequencing, live CSF cells were sorted with a live/dead marker. CSF was obtained by lumbar puncture, and immune cells were pelleted by centrifugation at 300g. Each CSF sample was examined for red blood cells, and any sample with blood contamination was excluded. CSF cells were cryopreserved in freezing medium, frozen overnight at -80 degrees C, and subsequently stored in liquid nitrogen. CSF samples were stored for less than six months before analysis. The library was built by means of 10x single-cell sequencing. CSF cells were profiled with 10X Genomics single-cell V(D)J and 5' gene-expression libraries. An Illumina NextSeq550 was used to sequence the CSF single-cell TCR libraries. Concerning the study's data processing: V(D)J reads were aligned to the vdj-GRCh38 alts ensemble 2.0.0 reference and processed with the Cell Ranger vdj pipeline. Clonotypes were defined as cell barcodes sharing the same set of productive CDR3 nucleotide sequences. Clonotype information was added to Seurat v3.0 gene-expression metadata to link clonality with transcriptional profiles. CSF cells with more than 1,800 genes, more than 7,500 UMIs or more than 10% mitochondrial reads were excluded. To find TCRs with known antigen specificity, CDR3-beta sequences were matched against VDJdb. Clone sharing was examined by network analysis using the R package qgraph, in which only TCRs with complete alpha and beta chains were included. TCRdb reprocessed the reads; each CDR3 protein sequence makes one entry, and DNA is unavailable. The V and J calls were not made by the authors but by TCRdb's processing. This sample's table carries around 1,000 distinct CDR3 sequences. The top ten clones comprise more than 15% of the sample.

Notes on this clonotype: Its binding antigen is unknown.

The clonotype comes from a human donor in good health. The chain was built from TRBV2 and TRBJ2-6; there is no DNA to check the TCRdb D call of TRBD1. The source material was cerebrospinal fluid. Here the CDR3 is given as CASRPGNSGANVLTF.